A single T cell receptor beta chain is shown here with its context. The specificity of this receptor is unknown. Base qualities are missing; no much larger clone stands one base away. TCRbeta CDR3 regions were amplified from genomic DNA using the immunoSEQ Assay, a bias-controlled multiplex PCR. Per the authors' processing: The number of nucleated cells in each sample was estimated from the amplification of reference gene primers within the assay. Sequence reads were collapsed and filtered to measure the absolute abundance of every unique TCRbeta CDR3 rearrangement. Productive Simpson clonality was computed per sample as the square root of Simpson's diversity index over productive rearrangements. TCRdb stores this immuneACCESS table with in-frame sequences only. Part of the clones is absent; in the studies checked, under half of the shortfall reflects unresolved V genes, and no reason is known for the rest. V and J calls and clone size come straight from that table; D and trimming were deduced from the DNA. The sample table shows about 110,000 clones, and 82% are seen once. Jointly, the top ten make up 7.9% of the sample.

Collaborating institutions collected whole blood in K2EDTA tubes following their own protocols. For TCRbeta analysis, collaborators shipped samples as frozen whole blood, isolated PBMCs, or DNA extracted from either of those sample types. This specimen belongs to a study of blood T cell repertoires in COVID-19 (dated by TCRdb to about 2020). About the study as a whole: Collaborator samples came from the United States, Italy and Spain and covered acute and convalescent phases of COVID-19. A freely available public database, intended as a resource for researchers studying the immune response to SARS-CoV-2, is where the repertoires were released. Where HLA class I and class II types were available, the types were taken from metadata supplied by the sample provider, not from assay-based typing. Nearly every sample came with metadata listing a de-identified subject ID, COVID-19 status, age in years and sex. The material from the prospective study consisted of cDNA or gDNA derived from T cells, B-cell-depleted T cells, or PBMCs. The samples were drawn from the first 160 participants of the ongoing ImmuneRACE study and from 950 to 1,500 subjects provided by 6 global collaborators. The dataset comprised deeply sampled blood TCRbeta repertoires from subjects exposed to, actively infected with, or recovered from COVID-19.

V drops 0 bases and J drops 8 bases, leaving 17 bases in between. Based on the germline V gene (reference sequence), the CDR1 and CDR2 sequences are GTSNPN and SVGIG. The CDR3 holds 16 amino acids from the cysteine to the phenylalanine. The read is trimmed to its CDR3 DNA, 48 bases read in frame from base 1. The study at large found these results: How much clinical and demographic metadata was included differed by source and by participant, and the metadata was provided uncurated.

The receptor's source is a man aged 65 to 79 with acute or convalescent COVID-19. Sequencing was performed on peripheral blood. The chain was built from TRBV30 and TRBJ1-6; the D gene is possibly TRBD1, with 5 bases matching. The DNA sequence is given as TGTGCCTGGAGTGTGGTGGGACGGGGGGACTATTCACCCCTCCACTTT. Its protein product is CAWSVVGRGDYSPLHF.